This entry lists 2 T cell receptor beta chains sequenced from one sample in a study of blood T cell repertoires in COVID-19. TCRdb's copy holds only in-frame clones and misses some; the assay was immunoSEQ multiplex PCR. The sample has 380,000 or so clones, around 89% seen once. The material sequenced was PBMCs or T cells enriched from blood (not recorded which). These receptors all come from a woman younger than 45 with acute COVID-19.

The J gene is TRBJ2-7, the V gene TRBV7-9, with D perhaps TRBD1 (6 bases). With 1 base removed from V and 0 bases from J, the gap between germline ends came to 10 bases. Germline lookup yields CDR1 SEHNR and CDR2 FQNEAQ (reference sequence). This CDR3 is built from 15 residues. The DNA of the CDR3 is TGTGCCAGCAGCTTAGGGCTGGACAGCTCCTACGAGCAGTACTTC. This encodes CASSLGLDSSYEQYF.

The chain links TRBV27 to TRBJ1-2; TRBD1 is a possible D gene (5 bases). V was trimmed by 3 bases and J by 7 bases, leaving 12 bases between them. The germline V gene encodes CDR1 MNHEY and CDR2 SMNVEV (reference sequence). This CDR3 spans 13 amino acids. CDR3 amino acids: CASSFSGHGGYTF. The CDR3 DNA is TGTGCCAGCAGTTTTTCCGGACATGGTGGCTACACCTTC.